The rows below give T cell receptor beta chains drawn from one sample of a study of Ad26.COV2.S vaccination and SARS-CoV-2 variants. Profiling relied on immunoSEQ multiplex PCR, and the TCRdb table lists in-frame clones only, not all of them. The table lists about 460,000 clones, roughly 87% of them singletons. This specimen was peripheral blood, taken in a trial of Ad26.COV2.S vaccine versus placebo. The receptors were sampled from a person between 18 and 65 years old who received the Ad26.COV2.S COVID-19 vaccine or a placebo. The CDR3 runs from the conserved cysteine through the conserved F or W. Fields, in order: J gene, V gene, D gene, clone size, CDR3 protein, CDR3 DNA. A D gene is named only where the DNA matches it firmly. Clone size appears in some rows only: once, few, many, or a class for an expanded clone.

>TRBJ2-5|TRBV5-1|TRBD1|-
CASSLEQGSRETQYF
TGCGCCAGCAGCTTGGAACAGGGGAGCCGAGAGACCCAGTACTTC
>TRBJ1-4|TRBV24-1|TRBD1|-
CATSDPGQGAEKLFF
TGTGCCACCAGTGATCCGGGACAGGGGGCGGAAAAACTGTTTTTT
>TRBJ2-2|TRBV7-8|-|-
CASSLGSGQNTGELFF
TGTGCCAGCAGCTTAGGCAGCGGGCAGAACACCGGGGAGCTGTTTTTT
>TRBJ1-2|TRBV19|TRBD1|once
CASSILSQGVYGYTF
TGTGCCAGTAGTATCCTATCACAGGGGGTCTATGGCTACACCTTC
>TRBJ1-2|TRBV6-5|-|-
CASSYTLGEEDYGYTF
TGTGCCAGCAGTTATACCCTAGGGGAGGAAGACTATGGCTACACCTTC
>TRBJ1-4|TRBV18|-|-
CASSPLYGGGSSTNEKLFF
TGTGCCAGCTCACCCCTCTACGGGGGCGGTTCTTCAACTAATGAAAAACTGTTTTTT
>TRBJ2-1|TRBV27|TRBD1|-
CASSLRTGGVNEQFF
TGTGCCAGCAGTCTACGGACAGGGGGGGTAAATGAGCAGTTCTTC
>TRBJ2-2|TRBV28|-|few
CASSLGTPGELFF
TGTGCCAGCAGTCTTGGGACCCCCGGGGAGCTGTTTTTT
>TRBJ1-2|TRBV7-9|-|-
CASSLPPQWENYGYTF
TGTGCCAGCAGCTTACCCCCCCAGTGGGAAAACTATGGCTACACCTTC
>TRBJ1-5|TRBV2|-|-
CASSEEGGNQPQHF
TGTGCCAGCAGTGAAGAGGGAGGAAATCAGCCCCAGCATTTT
>TRBJ2-2|TRBV7-3|TRBD2|-
CASSLTSGRTGELFF
TGTGCCAGCAGCTTGACTAGCGGACGCACCGGGGAGCTGTTTTTT
>TRBJ2-5|TRBV11-2|-|once
CASSRGTKETQYF
TGTGCCAGCAGCCGAGGGACCAAAGAGACCCAGTACTTC
>TRBJ2-2|TRBV6-5|-|-
CASSYSPTNTGELFF
TGTGCCAGCAGTTACAGTCCCACTAACACCGGGGAGCTGTTTTTT
>TRBJ2-5|TRBV3-1/TRBV3-2|-|-
CASSQGVVGGETQYF
TGTGCCAGCAGCCAAGGGGTGGTGGGGGGAGAGACCCAGTACTTC